This T cell receptor beta chain was obtained from a study of blood T cell repertoires in COVID-19. As for the study in general: The United States, Italy and Spain were the sources of the acute and convalescent COVID-19 samples.

In the source study's methods: Estimates of nucleated cell counts were drawn from the amplification of reference gene primers. The data were produced by immunoSEQ multiplex PCR, yet TCRdb's version contains in-frame clones alone and is incomplete. V and J calls plus clone size are reproduced from that table; the DNA served to infer D and trimming. The sample includes 150,000 to 200,000 clones, around three quarters of them seen just once. Per the germline V gene, CDR1 is SGHTS and CDR2 is YDEGEE. The CDR3 is 11 amino acids. The V and J ends lost 4 bases and 9 bases respectively, with 8 bases between them.

This chain uses TRBV5-8 with TRBJ2-1; D is unclear. The sequence came from a man aged 60-69 years with acute or convalescent COVID-19. The sample taken for sequencing was peripheral blood. The CDR3: CASSNQIEQFF. CDR3 bases: TGTGCCAGCAGCAATCAAATTGAGCAGTTCTTC. The whole variable domain, remainder taken from reference TRBV5-8 and TRBJ2-1, is EAGVTQSPTHLIKTRGQQATLRCSPISGHTSVYWYQQALGLGLQFLLWYDEGEERNRGNFPPRFSGRQFPNYSSELNVNALELEDSALYLCASSNQIEQFFGPGTRLTVL.